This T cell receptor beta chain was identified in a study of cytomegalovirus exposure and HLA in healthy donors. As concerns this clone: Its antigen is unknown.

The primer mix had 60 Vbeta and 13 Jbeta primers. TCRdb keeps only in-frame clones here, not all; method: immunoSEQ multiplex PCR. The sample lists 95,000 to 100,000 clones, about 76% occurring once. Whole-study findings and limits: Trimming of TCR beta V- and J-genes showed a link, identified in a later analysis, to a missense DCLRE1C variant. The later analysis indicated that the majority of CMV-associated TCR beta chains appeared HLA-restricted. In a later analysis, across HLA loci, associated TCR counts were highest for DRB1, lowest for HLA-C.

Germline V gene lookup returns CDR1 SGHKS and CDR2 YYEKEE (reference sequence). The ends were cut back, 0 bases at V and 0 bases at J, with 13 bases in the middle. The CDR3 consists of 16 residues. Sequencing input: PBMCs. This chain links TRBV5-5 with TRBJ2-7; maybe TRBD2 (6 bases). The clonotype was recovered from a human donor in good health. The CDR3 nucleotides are TGTGCCAGCAGCTTGGGTGACGGGAGATTCTCCTACGAGCAGTACTTC. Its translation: CASSLGDGRFSYEQYF.